This TCR beta chain came from a study of shared clonotypes between healthy human individuals. About the study: Serving as donors were two women and a few men, whose ages spanned 18 to 49. General study findings and limits: Rarefaction gave evidence that sorted-subset sequencing remained incomplete despite large depth. Sequencing depth was a factor that was expected to affect clonotype sharing among donors.

CD45RO-negative, CCR7-positively selected cells formed the naive CD8 fraction, excluding terminally differentiated effector memory CD45RA+ cells. The study enrolled healthy HIV-negative adults without recent acute infections or vaccinations as donors. Looked up from germline, CDR1 is MDHEN and CDR2 is SYDVKM. This CDR3 has 14 amino acids. V gave up 10 bases and J gave up 3 bases; unmatched junction bases: 9. Generated by immunoSEQ multiplex PCR, the TCRdb table keeps only in-frame clones and is missing some. The sample holds around 600,000 clones, 95% seen once. Details on this clone: The antigen remains undetermined.

The sequenced sample consisted of naive CD8+ T cells sorted from blood. The rearrangement joins TRBV28 to TRBJ2-3; 8 bases align to TRBD2. This receptor was taken from a woman aged 25 to 39 in good health. The CDR3 sequence is CATRVAGGTDTQYF. Written as DNA, the CDR3 is TGTGCCACCAGGGTGGCGGGAGGTACAGATACGCAGTATTTT.